This TCR beta chain originates from a study of beta chain features in type 1 diabetes. This clone was observed a few times. Its antigen is unknown. The CDR3 is made up of 12 amino acids. General study points: Shortening of TCRB CDR3s, moderate but significant, appeared in all four CD4+ subsets of Type 1 diabetes patients. Patients' naive, central memory and regulatory TCRB repertoires appeared more alike than those of healthy donors.

Sequencing targeted expressed TCRB transcripts, as all isolated RNA had been reverse transcribed. The method was immunoSEQ multiplex PCR; TCRdb's version includes in-frame clones alone and lacks a portion of them. The sample contains 240,000 or so clones, around 20% of which appear only once. Staining for CD45RO/CCR7/CD25/CD127/CD95/CD27 allowed sorting of CD4+ naive, central memory, regulatory and stem cell-like memory cells. This chain links TRBV21-1 with TRBJ1-2; the tabulated D call, TRBD1, remains unverified against the DNA. TRBV21-1 is tagged as a pseudogene. The receptor comes from a woman between 40 and 50 years old with type 1 diabetes. Sequencing was carried out using naive CD4+ T cells from blood. The CDR3 region has the DNA TGTGCCAGCAGCAAGGGACAGTATGGCTACACCTTC. This codes for CASSKGQYGYTF.